This TCR beta chain emerged from a study of blood T cell repertoires in COVID-19. Study as a whole: COVID-19 samples from acute and convalescent phases originated in the United States, Italy and Spain. In each case, the material was cDNA or gDNA derived from T cells, B-cell-depleted T cells, or PBMCs.

The CDR3 runs to 11 residues. V was clipped by 2 bases and J by 7 bases, with 8 bases between them. Germline V gene sequence: CDR1 GTSNPN, CDR2 SVGIG (reference sequence). As processed by the authors: Reference gene primers were amplified, and this amplification served to estimate nucleated cell counts. Sequencing used immunoSEQ multiplex PCR; TCRdb keeps in-frame clones, though not all of them. V and J calls plus clone size are reproduced from that table; the DNA served to infer D and trimming. The sample lists tens of thousands of clones, 85% to 90% seen once, with around 14% in the top ten. The chain recombines TRBV30 with TRBJ2-5; D perhaps matches TRBD2 (5 bases). This sequence originates from a man between 65 and 79 years old with active or convalescent COVID-19. Sequencing was performed on peripheral blood. The CDR3 spells CAWSLRGTQYF. CDR3 sequence (DNA): TGTGCCTGGAGTCTCCGGGGGACCCAGTACTTC.